Sequencing of this T cell receptor (beta chain) was carried out in a study of blood T cell repertoires in COVID-19. Data came from immunoSEQ multiplex PCR; TCRdb stores just in-frame clones and leaves some out. Of approximately 260,000 clones in the sample, about 80% are singletons; the top ten hold approximately 3.6%. V was trimmed by 1 base and J by 10 bases, leaving 11 bases between them. CDR1 is LGHDT and CDR2 is YNNKEL in the germline V gene (reference sequence). The CDR3 spans 12 residues. Sequenced input: PBMCs or T cells enriched from blood (not recorded which). The TCR was taken from a middle-aged man who had recovered from COVID-19. This rearrangement joins TRBV3-1 (or the pseudogene TRBV3-2) to TRBJ2-7, with D tentatively TRBD1 (5 bases). In DNA, the CDR3 is TGTGCCAGCAGCCAAGTAGGGCAGGGACAGTACTTC. It yields the protein CASSQVGQGQYF.